This TCR beta chain stems from a study of Graves' ophthalmopathy and Graves' hyperthyroidism (dated 2018 in TCRdb). Regarding the complete study: Peripheral blood was collected at initial diagnosis, before any treatment. The study used TCR beta repertoire signatures to distinguish Graves' ophthalmopathy from Graves' hyperthyroidism and to predict progression to ophthalmopathy. In total, some 140 blood samples were TCR-sequenced: some 43 ophthalmopathy, roughly 80 hyperthyroidism and some 17 hyperthyroidism-to-ophthalmopathy patients. To explore V-J signatures that separate ophthalmopathy from hyperthyroidism, a discovery set of about 100 patients was enrolled, consisting of roughly 45 with ophthalmopathy and approximately 60 with stable hyperthyroidism. The independent validation cohort included roughly 19 hyperthyroidism patients plus 17 patients who later progressed from hyperthyroidism to ophthalmopathy. In more than five hyperthyroidism patients, the T-cell repertoires found in thyroid tissue were compared with those found in blood. Following sampling, methimazole starting at 30 mg daily was administered to hyperthyroidism patients, and high-dose intravenous methylprednisolone was administered to ophthalmopathy patients. For training and testing, the 100 or so patients in the discovery cohort were randomly divided in a 7:3 ratio.

TCR beta CDR3 regions were amplified from RNA transcripts for repertoire sequencing. HTBI primers and the Qiagen OneStep RT-PCR kit were used in a first-round RT-PCR, which was followed by a second-round multiplex PCR, size selection and purification. The libraries underwent paired-end sequencing with 100 bp reads on an Illumina HiSeq2000. Per the authors' processing: SOAPnuke was used to process the reads, removing any read that contained adapters or uncalled bases, had a mean Phred below 15, or lacked an exact match to the constant primer or identifier. COPE v1.2.5 was used to merge the high-quality paired reads. Clonotypes were defined as unique nucleotide sequences and were aligned to IMGT TRB V, D and J references using MiTCR v1.1. Analysis was restricted to V-J combinations with a frequency above 0.0001, which covered roughly 99% of repertoires. For each V-J combination, a TCR clonal expansion and chaos score was defined as F50 clonal expansion divided by the chaos observed in the TCRdist matrix. Welch's t-statistics and random forest were used to reduce features to about a dozen V-J combinations, which were fed into a naive Bayes classifier. The Morisita-Horn index was used to measure how similar the thyroid and blood repertoires were. TCRdb took the public reads, trimmed them with fastp at Q25, ran MiXCR for clone calling and kept in-frame beta chains. Rows matching on CDR3 protein sequence are summarized as one entry with the most common DNA and genes. None of the V and J calls come from the authors' own analysis; TCRdb made them. The sample has about 620,000 distinct CDR3 sequences on record, 22% of them singletons. Jointly, the top ten make up about 6.6% of the sample.

What the authors observed across the whole study: In cross-validation, the 13-signature model distinguished ophthalmopathy from stable hyperthyroidism with about 89% sensitivity and 81.08% specificity, while in the test set the corresponding values were around 79% and 71%. No statistical method was used to predetermine the sample size, and group allocation was not hidden from the investigators. Most expanded thyroid clonotypes with a frequency above 0.001 also appeared in blood, which suggests that blood repertoires may reflect the immune response in the thyroid. In validation, the model predicted ophthalmopathy progression with more than 70% sensitivity and about 73% specificity; some twelve predicted patients were CT-confirmed with GO in a median of approximately six months.

This clonotype was seen ten or more times. No cognate antigen has been identified for it. The record has no base qualities; no much larger clone is one base away. Hyperthyroidism was defined as stable when no progression to ophthalmopathy occurred within 18 months of follow-up. Hyperthyroidism patients were newly diagnosed, with disease duration under 2 months, and aged 18 to 65 years. Patients were excluded if they had other autoimmune diseases, uncontrolled infections, pregnancy or lactation. Clinical symptoms, serum thyroxine, TRAb, thyroid ultrasound and orbital computed tomography were used for diagnosis. PBMCs were isolated from 10 ml of fresh peripheral blood by Ficoll-Paque density gradient centrifugation. Trizol reagent was used to extract the total RNA, and its quality was then checked on an Agilent 2100 Bioanalyzer. The sample consisted of peripheral blood. This TCR came from a young woman with stable Graves' hyperthyroidism. Some clones in this sample may be carry-over from other donors' samples. Donor details come from another sample of the same person, matched by shared clones.

Here the CDR3 is given as CASSEKGSLKGYTF. The DNA sequence is given as TGTGCCAGCAGTGAAAAGGGGAGCCTTAAAGGCTACACCTTC. The sequence joins TRBV25-1 to TRBJ1-2; TRBD1 is a weak D gene call, 5 bases matching. The CDR3 numbers 14 residues from cysteine through phenylalanine. Left in the record is the CDR3 DNA by itself, 42 bases read in frame from the first base. V was cut back by 2 bases and J by 8 bases, leaving a gap of 15 bases between them. CDR1 and CDR2, looked up from the germline V gene, are MGHDK and SYGVNS.